Here is one T cell receptor (beta chain) with its context. Per germline, CDR1 SNHLY and CDR2 FYNNEI. Trimming cost V 3 bases and J 11 bases, with 10 bases left between them. This CDR3 spans 11 amino acids. The sample originates from a study of cytomegalovirus exposure and HLA in healthy donors. Using immunoSEQ multiplex PCR, the repertoire was profiled, and TCRdb retains in-frame clones only, with some absent. The table has more than 120,000 clones, roughly 86% seen once. The chain carries TRBV2 and TRBJ1-1; D remains unclear. This sequence was found in a man younger than 30 in good health and CMV-seropositive. Sequencing input: PBMCs. The CDR3 reads CASSERVRAFF. CDR3 nucleotide sequence: TGTGCCAGCAGTGAGAGGGTTCGGGCTTTCTTT.